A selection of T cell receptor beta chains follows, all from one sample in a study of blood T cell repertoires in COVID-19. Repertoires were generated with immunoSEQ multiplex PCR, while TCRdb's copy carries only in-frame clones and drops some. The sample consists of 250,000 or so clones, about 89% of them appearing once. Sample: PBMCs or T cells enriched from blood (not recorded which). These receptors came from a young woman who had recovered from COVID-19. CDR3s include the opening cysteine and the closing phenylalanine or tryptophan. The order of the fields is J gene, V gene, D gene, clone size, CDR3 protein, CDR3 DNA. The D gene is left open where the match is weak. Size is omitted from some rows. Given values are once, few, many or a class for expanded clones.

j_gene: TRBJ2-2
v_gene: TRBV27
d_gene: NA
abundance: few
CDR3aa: CASSLGASTGELFF
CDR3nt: TGTGCCAGCAGTTTAGGGGCTAGCACCGGGGAGCTGTTTTTT

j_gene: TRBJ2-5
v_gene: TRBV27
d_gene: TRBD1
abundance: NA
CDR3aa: CASSRDRQETQYF
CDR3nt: TGTGCCAGCAGTCGGGACAGACAAGAGACCCAGTACTTC

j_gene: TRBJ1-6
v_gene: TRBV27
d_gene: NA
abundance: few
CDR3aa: CASSPAYSYNSPLHF
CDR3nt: TGTGCCAGCAGTCCTGCGTACTCCTATAATTCACCCCTCCACTTT

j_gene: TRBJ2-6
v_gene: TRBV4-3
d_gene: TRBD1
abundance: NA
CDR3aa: CASSQEAGQGSSGANVLTF
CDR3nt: TGCGCCAGCAGCCAAGAGGCGGGACAGGGTTCCTCTGGGGCCAACGTCCTGACTTTC

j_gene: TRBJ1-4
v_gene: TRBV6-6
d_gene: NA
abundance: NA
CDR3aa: CASSYSKSREKLFF
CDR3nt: TGTGCCAGCAGTTACTCGAAGTCGCGTGAAAAACTGTTTTTT

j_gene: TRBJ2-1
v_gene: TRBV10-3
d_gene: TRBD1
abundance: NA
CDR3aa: CAISPRGTTPSTEQFF
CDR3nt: TGTGCCATCAGCCCCAGGGGGACCACCCCAAGCACTGAGCAGTTCTTC

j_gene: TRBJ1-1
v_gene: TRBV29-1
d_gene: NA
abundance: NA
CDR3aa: CSVAGGTVNTEAFF
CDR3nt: TGCAGCGTGGCGGGGGGCACCGTGAACACTGAAGCTTTCTTT

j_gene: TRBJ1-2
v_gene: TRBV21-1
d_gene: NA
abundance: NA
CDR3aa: CASSATGDRVHGYTF
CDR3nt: TGTGCCAGCAGCGCCACCGGCGACAGGGTCCATGGCTACACCTTC

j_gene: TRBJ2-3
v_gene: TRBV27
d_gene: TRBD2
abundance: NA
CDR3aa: CASSFRSGISTDTQYF
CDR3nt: TGTGCCAGCAGTTTTCGTAGCGGGATAAGCACAGATACGCAGTATTTT

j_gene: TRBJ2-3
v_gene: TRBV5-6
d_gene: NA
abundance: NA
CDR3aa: CASSLGQTSTDTQYF
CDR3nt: TGTGCCAGCAGCTTGGGACAGACTAGCACAGATACGCAGTATTTT

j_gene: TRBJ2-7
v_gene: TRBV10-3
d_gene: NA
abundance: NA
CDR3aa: CAIDNPGSSEQYF
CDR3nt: TGTGCCATCGATAACCCAGGGTCTTCCGAGCAGTACTTC

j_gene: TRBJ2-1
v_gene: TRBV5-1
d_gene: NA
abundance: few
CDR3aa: CASSLDRSPYNEQFF
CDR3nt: TGCGCCAGCAGCTTGGACAGATCTCCCTACAATGAGCAGTTCTTC

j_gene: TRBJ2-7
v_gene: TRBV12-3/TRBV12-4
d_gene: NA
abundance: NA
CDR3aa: CASSRGLDEQYF
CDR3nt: TGTGCCAGCAGTAGGGGTTTGGATGAGCAGTACTTC

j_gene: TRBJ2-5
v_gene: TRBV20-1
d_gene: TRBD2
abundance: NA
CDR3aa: CSASRTSGRIHQETQYF
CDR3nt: TGCAGTGCTAGTCGGACTAGCGGGAGGATCCACCAAGAGACCCAGTACTTC

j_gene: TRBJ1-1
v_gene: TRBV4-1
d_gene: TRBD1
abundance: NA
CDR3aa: CASSHTGGLNTEAFF
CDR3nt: TGCGCCAGCAGCCACACAGGGGGCTTGAACACTGAAGCTTTCTTT

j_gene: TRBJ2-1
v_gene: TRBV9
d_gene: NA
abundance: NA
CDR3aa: CASSPGAGGLNVNEQFF
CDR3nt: TGTGCCAGCAGCCCAGGCGCAGGGGGGTTGAATGTCAATGAGCAGTTCTTC

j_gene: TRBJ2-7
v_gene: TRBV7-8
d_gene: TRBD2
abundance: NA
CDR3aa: CASSLSGGYEQYF
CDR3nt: TGTGCCAGCAGCTTATCGGGGGGGTACGAGCAGTACTTC

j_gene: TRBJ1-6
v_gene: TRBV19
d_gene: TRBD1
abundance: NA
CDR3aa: CASSIEGANSPLHF
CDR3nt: TGTGCCAGTAGTATTGAGGGGGCTAATTCACCCCTCCACTTT

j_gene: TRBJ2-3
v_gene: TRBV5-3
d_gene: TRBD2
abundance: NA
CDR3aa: CARSLSSGRVVDTQYF
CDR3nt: TGTGCCAGAAGCCTTTCTAGCGGGAGAGTAGTAGATACGCAGTATTTT

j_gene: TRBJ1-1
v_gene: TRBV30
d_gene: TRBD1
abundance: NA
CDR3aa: CAWSPGGHTEAFF
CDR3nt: TGTGCCTGGAGTCCAGGGGGTCACACTGAAGCTTTCTTT

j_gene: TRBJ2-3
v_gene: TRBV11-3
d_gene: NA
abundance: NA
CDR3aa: CASSPGRNTDTQYF
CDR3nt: TGTGCCAGCAGCCCAGGCAGAAACACAGATACGCAGTATTTT

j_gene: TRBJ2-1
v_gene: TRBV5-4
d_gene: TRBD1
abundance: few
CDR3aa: CARGTGGGNEQFF
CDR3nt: TGTGCTAGGGGGACAGGGGGCGGGAATGAGCAGTTCTTC

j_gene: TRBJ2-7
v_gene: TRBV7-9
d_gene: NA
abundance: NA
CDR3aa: CASSLGAVGSYEQYF
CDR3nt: TGTGCCAGCAGCTTAGGAGCGGTCGGCTCCTACGAGCAGTACTTC